This T cell receptor (beta chain) emerged from a study of CD4 T cells in relation to SARS-CoV-2 and coronaviruses. Background on the study: TCR beta CDR3s were sequenced after roughly 10-day antigen culture of PBMCs. Two subjects were Hispanic; patients were roughly 8 males and a handful of females. The HLA restriction of the shared crossreactive spike epitopes was mapped.

With respect to this clone: Its antigen is not known.

Trimming pared 3 bases from V and 8 bases from J, leaving 10 bases between. The CDR3 is made up of 13 amino acids. From germline, CDR1 is KGHSH and CDR2 LQKENI. Sequenced by immunoSEQ multiplex PCR; TCRdb stores in-frame clones only, minus some. The sample shows roughly 43,000 clones, more than 65% of them seen only once. The TCR sequence derives from an adult with COVID-19. V gene TRBV18 combines with J gene TRBJ1-4, with TRBD1 as a possible D gene (5 bases). Sample: naive CD4+ T cells from PBMCs, cultured in vitro. Subset in this sample: naive CD4+ T cells isolated by negative enrichment. As DNA, the CDR3 is TGTGCCAGCTCACCCCTAAGGGGAGAAAAACTGTTTTTT. Protein product: CASSPLRGEKLFF.